Listed below are T cell receptor beta chains from one sample, sequenced in a study of blood T cells in healthy people across ages. Each CDR3 protein gets one entry after TCRdb re-called the 5' RACE reads with MiXCR. The sample carries roughly 800,000 distinct CDR3 sequences, approximately 25% recorded once. The sample was also linked to a second study, of T cells of mothers and their children.

Input material: blood. The receptors shown here come from a boy between 5 and 17 years old in good health. The CDR3 runs from the conserved cysteine through the conserved F or W. D genes are given only for firm matches. Expanded clones get a size class; other rows say once, few or many, or leave the size out.

TRBJ2-1 | TRBV5-1 | . | few | CASSLGLLGSYNEQFF | TGCGCCAGCAGCTTGGGGTTGTTGGGTTCCTACAATGAGCAGTTCTTC
TRBJ1-2 | TRBV10-3 | TRBD1 | few | CAIRNTGQGAINYGYTF | TGTGCCATCAGAAACACGGGACAGGGGGCTATTAACTATGGCTACACCTTC
TRBJ1-2 | TRBV7-9 | . | few | CASSLVRGTFYGYTF | TGTGCCAGCAGCTTAGTTCGGGGAACCTTTTATGGCTACACCTTC
TRBJ2-3 | TRBV2 | TRBD1 | few | CASNTGQGRTDTQYF | TGTGCCAGCAATACTGGACAGGGGAGAACAGATACGCAGTATTTT
TRBJ2-7 | TRBV27 | TRBD2 | . | CASSLALAGAEQYF | TGTGCCAGCAGTTTGGCGCTAGCGGGAGCCGAGCAGTACTTC
TRBJ2-3 | TRBV10-2 | . | once | CASSERLSTSTDTQYF | TGCGCCAGCAGTGAGAGACTATCTACTAGCACAGATACGCAGTATTTT
TRBJ2-5 | TRBV27 | TRBD2 | . | CASSKGLAGPETQYF | TGTGCCAGCAGTAAAGGACTAGCGGGACCAGAGACCCAGTACTTC
TRBJ2-2 | TRBV20-1 | . | . | CSARNGIGELFF | TGCAGTGCTAGGAATGGAATCGGGGAGCTGTTTTTT
TRBJ2-3 | TRBV5-4 | . | . | CASSLGSDSRDTQYF | TGTGCCAGCAGCTTGGGGAGCGATAGTAGAGATACGCAGTATTTT
TRBJ2-3 | TRBV5-1 | TRBD2 | few | CASSWNLAGGPGFTQYF | TGCGCCAGCAGCTGGAACTTAGCGGGAGGGCCCGGGTTTACGCAGTATTTT
TRBJ2-7 | TRBV29-1 | . | few | CSAKDSPYEQYF | TGCAGCGCCAAAGACAGCCCCTACGAGCAGTACTTC